The 22 T cell receptor beta chains given below trace back to one sample, sequenced in a study of somatic mutations in cytotoxic T cells in rheumatoid arthritis. TCRdb keeps only in-frame clones here, not all; method: immunoSEQ multiplex PCR. The table has fewer than 11,000 clones, around 85% seen once. Material for sequencing was CD8+ T cells sorted from blood. These receptors were taken from an adult with rheumatoid arthritis.

V gene TRBV7-8 combines with J gene TRBJ2-3; 7 positions match TRBD2. This CDR3 contains 16 residues. Germline trimming cut 4 bases from V and 1 base from J; bases unmatched to any gene: 8. Germline CDR1 SGHVS, CDR2 FQNEAQ. CDR3 nucleotide sequence: TGTGCCAGCAGCTCCCTGACTAGCCCCGGCACAGATACGCAGTATTTT. Its protein product is CASSSLTSPGTDTQYF. The variable domain in full, completed from reference TRBV7-8 and TRBJ2-3, reads GAGVSQSPRYKVAKRGQDVALRCDPISGHVSLFWYQQALGQGPEFLTYFQNEAQLDKSGLPSDRFFAERPEGSVSTLKIQRTQQEDSAVYLCASSSLTSPGTDTQYFGPGTRLTVL.

The chain couples TRBV5-1 to TRBJ1-5; 7 positions match TRBD1. The CDR3 contains 16 residues. Trimming removed 4 bases from V and 0 bases from J; junction bases left unmatched: 7. CDR1 is SGHRS, CDR2 YFSETQ, per germline. CDR3 nucleotide sequence: TGCGCCAGCAGCCTAGGGGGCCTCCATAGCAATCAGCCCCAGCATTTT. The encoded protein is CASSLGGLHSNQPQHF.

The chain is built from TRBV6-6 and TRBJ2-7, with 7 bases aligning to TRBD2. There are 14 residues in the CDR3. Germline V gene sequence: CDR1 MNHNY, CDR2 SVGAGI (reference sequence). V shed 2 bases and J 3 bases; nucleotides not matched to a gene: 4. This CDR3 is CASSYGGGHYEQYF. CDR3 coding DNA: TGTGCCAGCAGTTACGGGGGAGGGCACTACGAGCAGTACTTC.

The chain has TRBV2 and TRBJ1-3; no reliable D call. Germline V CDR1 and CDR2: SNHLY, FYNNEI. Trimming removed 5 bases from V and 0 bases from J, with 11 bases in between. This CDR3 is built from 15 residues. CDR3 DNA: TGTGCCAGCAGTCTGGATTTTAGCTCTGGAAACACCATATATTTT. Translating it yields CASSLDFSSGNTIYF.

V usage is TRBV7-2 and J usage is TRBJ2-7; D not resolved. The CDR3 covers 14 residues. V was trimmed by 7 bases and J by 2 bases, leaving 15 bases between them. CDR1 is SGHTA, CDR2 FQGNSA, per germline. Here the CDR3 DNA reads TGTGCCAGCACCGGTGCTGTTGGAACCTACGAGCAGTACTTC. Its protein product is CASTGAVGTYEQYF.

This rearrangement joins TRBV9 to TRBJ1-6, with no clear D. The CDR3 is 15 amino acids. Germline values: CDR1 SGDLS, CDR2 YYNGEE. With 0 bases removed from V and 0 bases from J, the gap between germline ends came to 4 bases. The CDR3 sequence is CASSVEGSYNSPLHF. CDR3 bases: TGTGCCAGCAGCGTAGAAGGCTCCTATAATTCACCCCTCCACTTT.

J is TRBJ2-5 and V is TRBV6-6; TRBD2 matches 8 bases. CDR1 and CDR2 from the germline V gene are MNHNY and SVGAGI (reference sequence). This CDR3 is built from 15 residues. J lost 5 bases, V lost 6 bases, and 11 bases had no gene match. The chain's CDR3 is CASSLFGGAAETQYF. The CDR3 nucleotides read TGTGCCAGCAGCCTATTCGGGGGGGCCGCGGAGACCCAGTACTTC.

The chain joins TRBV5-6 to TRBJ1-1, with 7 bases fitting TRBD1. Unmatched junction bases numbered 9, after V lost 0 bases and J lost 10 bases. The CDR3 sequence is 14 residues long. The germline CDR1 and CDR2 sequences are SGHDT and YYEEEE. The CDR3 DNA sequence: TGTGCCAGCAGCTTGGTTACGCAGGGGGTTCGAGCTTTCTTT. It codes for CASSLVTQGVRAFF.

This clone was counted a few times. The chain couples TRBV13 to TRBJ2-7; D is uncertain. Trimming shortened V by 2 bases and J by 9 bases, and 14 bases separated the two germline ends. This CDR3 contains 13 residues. Germline V gives CDR1 PRHDT, CDR2 FYEKMQ (reference sequence). This chain's CDR3 is CASSLNSGRGQYF. The CDR3 DNA follows: TGTGCCAGCAGCTTAAACAGTGGAAGAGGGCAGTACTTC.

The chain links TRBV29-1 to TRBJ1-2; no clear D gene. Trimming pared 1 base from V and 5 bases from J, leaving 5 bases between. The CDR3 covers 11 residues. From germline, CDR1 is SQVTM and CDR2 ANQGSEA. The CDR3 region has the DNA TGCAGCGTTGAAGTGGGGTATGGCTACACCTTC. Its protein is CSVEVGYGYTF.

The chain employs TRBV7-9 and TRBJ2-5; D is possibly TRBD2 (6 bases). The CDR3 spans 13 residues. Trimming pared 8 bases from V and 4 bases from J, leaving 14 bases between. CDR1 and CDR2 from the germline V gene are SEHNR and FQNEAQ (reference sequence). The CDR3, as DNA: TGTGCCAGCCAAACGGGGGTCCGAGAGACCCAGTACTTC. Translating gives CASQTGVRETQYF.

This clone has a single count. The chain employs TRBV6-1 and TRBJ2-7, with TRBD1 matching 9 bases. The trim removed 2 bases at V and 2 bases at J, leaving 4 bases unmatched. CDR1 and CDR2 (germline): MNHNS, SASEGT. This CDR3 is 15 amino acids long. DNA for the CDR3: TGTGCCAGCAGTGAATGGGGACAGGGTCCCTACGAGCAGTACTTC. This codes for CASSEWGQGPYEQYF.

CDR3 loop: CASSLGTDTQYF. The DNA of the CDR3 is TGTGCCAGCAGTTTAGGTACAGATACGCAGTATTTT. This sequence joins TRBV28 and TRBJ2-3; no definite D call. The germline CDR1 and CDR2 sequences are MDHEN and SYDVKM. V lost 2 bases, J lost 3 bases, and 3 bases lay in between. The CDR3 sequence is 12 residues long.

This clone has only one observation. The CDR3 region is CASSQDVSILGEQYF. CDR3 nucleotides: TGTGCCAGCAGCCAAGACGTGTCTATTCTGGGGGAGCAGTACTTC. The rearrangement uses TRBV4-2 and TRBJ2-7; no definite D call. Germline V gene data show CDR1 as LGHNA and CDR2 as YNFKEQ. V shed 0 bases and J shed 7 bases, with 16 bases lying between them. The CDR3 is 15 amino acids.

The chain has TRBV2 and TRBJ2-3; 12 nucleotides align to TRBD2. The V segment lost 6 bases and the J segment 6 bases; nucleotides outside the gene matches: 13. This CDR3 spans 17 amino acids. Germline V gives CDR1 SNHLY, CDR2 FYNNEI. The CDR3 DNA reads TGTGCCAGCAGCCTGGGGGCTAGCGGGGGGGCCAGGGATACGCAGTATTTT. It encodes CASSLGASGGARDTQYF. The variable domain in full, with the rest retrieved from reference TRBV2 and TRBJ2-3, is EPEVTQTPSHQVTQMGQEVILRCVPISNHLYFYWYRQILGQKVEFLVSFYNNEISEKSEIFDDQFSVERPDGSNFTLKIRSTKLEDSAMYFCASSLGASGGARDTQYFGPGTRLTVL.

The chain recombines TRBV25-1 with TRBJ1-1; D remains unclear. The CDR3 loop spans 15 amino acids. Trimming cost V 1 base and J 2 bases, with 11 bases left between them. The germline V gene encodes CDR1 MGHDK and CDR2 SYGVNS. In DNA, the CDR3 is TGTGCCAGCAGTGAATTTTCGCTGGCCAACACTGAAGCTTTCTTT. Protein product: CASSEFSLANTEAFF. Full variable domain (missing parts from reference TRBV25-1 and TRBJ1-1): EADIYQTPRYLVIGTGKKITLECSQTMGHDKMYWYQQDPGMELHLIHYSYGVNSTEKGDLSSESTVSRIRTEHFPLTLESARPSHTSQYLCASSEFSLANTEAFFGQGTRLTVV.

The rearrangement joins TRBV13 to TRBJ1-4; TRBD1 might be the D (6 bases). V gave up 5 bases and J gave up 8 bases, with 18 bases separating them. Germline V gives CDR1 PRHDT, CDR2 FYEKMQ (reference sequence). This CDR3 spans 15 amino acids. In DNA form, the CDR3 reads TGTGCCAGCAGCCCTCGACAGGCAATGGTAGAAAAACTGTTTTTT. It codes for CASSPRQAMVEKLFF.

This clone was seen a few times. The genes are TRBV10-3 and TRBJ1-2; possibly TRBD1 for D (6 bases). CDR3 size: 13 residues. With 6 bases removed from V and 4 bases from J, the gap between germline ends came to 12 bases. Germline CDR1 reads ENHRY; CDR2 reads SYGVKD. CDR3 in amino acids: CAISYRERYGYTF. The CDR3 DNA reads as TGTGCCATCAGCTACAGGGAACGCTATGGCTACACCTTC.

V usage is TRBV4-1 and J usage is TRBJ2-1; no clear D. This CDR3 spans 18 amino acids. The V end was cut by 0 bases, the J end by 0 bases, with 15 bases between. From germline, CDR1 is MGHRA and CDR2 YSYEKL. CDR3 amino acids: CASSQELDGWSSYNEQFF. The CDR3 DNA follows: TGCGCCAGCAGCCAAGAATTAGACGGATGGAGCTCCTACAATGAGCAGTTCTTC.

CDR3 sequence: CASRNAHGNMNTEAFF. In nucleotides, the CDR3 is TGTGCCAGCAGAAATGCCCACGGCAACATGAACACTGAAGCTTTCTTT. The rearrangement links TRBV7-9 to TRBJ1-1; no definite D call. Germline values: CDR1 SEHNR, CDR2 FQNEAQ (reference sequence). CDR3 length: 16 amino acids. The V end lost 6 bases, the J end lost 0 bases, and 17 bases lay between the germline ends.

The CDR3 DNA reads as TGTGCCAGCAGCCCCTGGCGCGGCGACAATGAGCAGTTCTTC. This gives the protein CASSPWRGDNEQFF. The chain recombines TRBV7-9 with TRBJ2-1; D gene ambiguous. The V gene lost 5 bases and the J gene lost 5 bases, with 13 bases spanning the gap. The germline gives CDR1 SEHNR, CDR2 FQNEAQ (reference sequence). The CDR3 is 14 residues long.

The chain links TRBV6-5 to TRBJ1-2; no definite D call. With 2 bases removed from V and 0 bases from J, the gap between germline ends came to 4 bases. CDR1 and CDR2 (germline): MNHEY, SVGAGI. The CDR3 contains 13 residues. The CDR3 sequence: CASSYDANYGYTF. The DNA for the CDR3 is TGTGCCAGCAGTTACGACGCTAACTATGGCTACACCTTC.